These 20 T cell receptor beta chains were sequenced from one sample in a study of T-cell reconstitution after alpha-beta-depleted transplantation in children. The library targeted TCRbeta and was prepared with unique molecular identifiers. TCRdb re-called the PCR reads with MiXCR, one entry per CDR3 protein. The data contain tens of thousands of distinct CDR3 sequences, less than 8.5% of them seen just once; the ten biggest clones take up roughly 30%. Their target antigens are unknown. Study findings and constraints: Several hundred expanded graft clones reportedly were the source of alpha-beta T cells about two months after transplant.

The material was peripheral blood, obtained 60 days after TCRalphabeta/CD19-depleted stem cell transplant. Receptor source: a child less than two years old who had a stem cell transplant for acute myeloid leukemia, so the T cells may come from the graft donor.

This clonotype was recorded many times. This chain links TRBV4-3 with TRBJ2-1, with D possibly called TRBD1 or TRBD2 (5 bases each). V was pared by 4 bases and J by 2 bases, with 12 bases between. The length of the CDR3 is 15 residues. The germline V gene has CDR1 LGHNA and CDR2 YSLEER. CDR3 coding DNA: TGCGCCAGCAGCCGGCGGGCAGGGCCCTACAATGAGCAGTTCTTC. This codes for CASSRRAGPYNEQFF.

This clonotype was seen ten or more times. This chain connects TRBV5-1 to TRBJ1-2; a weak D match, TRBD1 (5 bases). V lost 1 base to trimming and J lost 4 bases, with 11 bases between them. The V gene's germline CDR1 is SGHRS and CDR2 YFSETQ. The CDR3 sequence is 14 residues long. CDR3 protein: CASSLTGPPYGYTF. For the CDR3, the DNA is TGCGCCAGCAGCTTGACAGGACCTCCCTATGGCTACACCTTC.

This clonotype was detected ten times or more. V is TRBV29-1 and J is TRBJ2-1; D call uncertain. V shed 4 bases and J shed 10 bases, with 14 bases lying between them. The germline V gene has CDR1 SQVTM and CDR2 ANQGSEA. CDR3 size: 12 residues. The CDR3 here is CSVGILQGEQFF. The CDR3 DNA reads as TGCAGCGTTGGGATTCTCCAAGGGGAGCAGTTCTTC.

This clonotype appeared many times. The chain carries TRBV9 and TRBJ2-7; D possibly corresponds to TRBD1 (6 bases). The CDR3 length is 14 residues. Trimming removed 4 bases from V and 1 base from J, with 12 bases in between. CDR1 SGDLS and CDR2 YYNGEE come from the germline V gene. The CDR3 bases are TGTGCCAGCAGCCTTCGACAGGAGTCCTACGAGCAGTACTTC. Protein product: CASSLRQESYEQYF.

The rearrangement joins TRBV6-5 to TRBJ2-6; perhaps TRBD1 as D (5 bases). The germline V gene encodes CDR1 MNHEY and CDR2 SVGAGI. Trimming shortened V by 4 bases and J by 0 bases, and 10 bases separated the two germline ends. CDR3 length: 16 amino acids. The CDR3 DNA follows: TGTGCCAGCAGTTGGACACTTAGCTCTGGGGCCAACGTCCTGACTTTC. The encoded protein is CASSWTLSSGANVLTF.

This clonotype was observed many times. The V gene is TRBV10-1, the J gene TRBJ2-4, with D unresolved. V lost 0 bases, J lost 1 base, and 7 bases lay in between. The CDR3 contains 15 residues. Germline V gene sequence: CDR1 WNHNN, CDR2 SYGVQD (reference sequence). As DNA, the CDR3 is TGCGCCAGCAGTGAGTCAACCAGGGCCAAAAACATTCAGTACTTC. Encoded protein: CASSESTRAKNIQYF.

This clonotype has at least ten counts. V gene TRBV5-5 combines with J gene TRBJ1-1, with 7 bases lining up with TRBD1. The CDR3 runs 13 residues. V trimming: 3 bases; J trimming: 5 bases; junction bases outside the gene matches: 4. CDR1 and CDR2 (germline): SGHKS, YYEKEE (reference sequence). The CDR3 DNA reads as TGTGCCAGCAGCTACACAGGGGATACTGAAGCTTTCTTT. Encoded protein: CASSYTGDTEAFF.

The chain couples TRBV9 to TRBJ1-1; D is perhaps TRBD1 (6 bases). The V end lost 3 bases, the J end lost 3 bases, and 15 bases lay between the germline ends. This CDR3 is built from 15 residues. Germline V CDR1 and CDR2: SGDLS, YYNGEE. The CDR3 reads CASSGGAGRDTEAFF. The CDR3 DNA follows: TGTGCCAGCAGCGGGGGGGCTGGCAGGGACACTGAAGCTTTCTTT.

This clonotype was counted ten times or more. The chain employs TRBV29-1 and TRBJ1-1; D is possibly TRBD1 (6 bases). The CDR3 sequence is 16 residues long. Trimming stripped 3 bases from V and 1 base from J, with 18 bases between. Germline assignment: CDR1 SQVTM and CDR2 ANQGSEA. In DNA form, the CDR3 reads TGCAGCGTTGACACAGGGATAGGGCGTTCGAACACTGAAGCTTTCTTT. Protein sequence: CSVDTGIGRSNTEAFF.

The sample holds many counts of this clonotype. The chain couples TRBV7-2 to TRBJ1-3; D gene uncertain. Trimming stripped 1 base from V and 5 bases from J, with 9 bases between. This CDR3 has 14 residues. Germline CDR1 SGHTA, CDR2 FQGNSA. The DNA of the CDR3 is TGTGCCAGCAGCTTAGGGTACAGCAGAAACACCATATATTTT. Amino acid sequence: CASSLGYSRNTIYF. The full variable domain, rest sourced from reference TRBV7-2 and TRBJ1-3, is GAGVSQSPSNKVTEKGKDVELRCDPISGHTALYWYRQSLGQGLEFLIYFQGNSAPDKSGLPSDRFSAERTGGSVSTLTIQRTQQEDSAVYLCASSLGYSRNTIYFGEGSWLTVV.

This clonotype has a count of ten or more. J is TRBJ2-7 and V is TRBV7-6, with 7 bases lining up with TRBD1. This CDR3 spans 14 amino acids. With V trimmed by 5 bases and J by 4 bases, 8 bases remained unmatched. CDR1 and CDR2 from the germline V gene are SGHVS and FNYEAQ. The CDR3, as DNA: TGTGCCAGCAGCCGAACAGGGGATGGTTACGAGCAGTACTTC. This encodes CASSRTGDGYEQYF.

Ten or more counts support this clonotype. The chain combines TRBV7-9 with TRBJ2-7; 12 nucleotides line up with TRBD1. From germline, CDR1 is SEHNR and CDR2 FQNEAQ (reference sequence). This CDR3 is built from 15 residues. J lost 5 bases, V lost 6 bases, and 8 bases had no gene match. The CDR3 sequence: CASRGEGTGGHEQYF. CDR3 nucleotides: TGTGCCAGCAGGGGCGAAGGGACAGGGGGCCACGAGCAGTACTTC.

This clonotype has ten or more counts. V is TRBV12-3 or TRBV12-4 and J is TRBJ2-1; D is tentatively TRBD1 or TRBD2 (6 bases each). The CDR3 contains 15 residues. With 7 bases removed from V and 6 bases from J, the gap between germline ends came to 19 bases. CDR3 residues: CASNRGGGPGNEQFF. The DNA of the CDR3 is TGTGCCAGCAACCGGGGTGGGGGGCCGGGCAATGAGCAGTTCTTC.

This clonotype is labeled medium-sized. One end of the junction varies from germline; a read error may be responsible. V and J are TRBV12-3 or TRBV12-4 and TRBJ2-2; 11 bases are a match to TRBD2. This CDR3 has 15 residues. The CDR3 DNA is TGTGCCAGCAGTATAGCGGGAGGGCGGACCGGGGAGCTGTTTTTT. This codes for CASSIAGGRTGELFF.

This clonotype appeared many times. V usage is TRBV27 and J usage is TRBJ2-4; D is possibly TRBD1 (6 bases). CDR3 size: 16 residues. Trimming removed 5 bases from V and 1 base from J, with 15 bases in between. The germline V gene has CDR1 MNHEY and CDR2 SMNVEV (reference sequence). The CDR3 loop is CASSPYREWAKNIQYF. The CDR3 region has the DNA TGTGCCAGCAGTCCATACAGGGAGTGGGCCAAAAACATTCAGTACTTC.

This clonotype was counted at least ten times. As DNA, the CDR3 is TGCGCCAGCAGCTTGCCCCAGGACAGGCCGAACTATGGCTACACCTTC. The encoded protein is CASSLPQDRPNYGYTF. The chain joins TRBV5-1 to TRBJ1-2, with 7 positions matching TRBD1. Per the germline V gene, CDR1 is SGHRS and CDR2 is YFSETQ. The CDR3 runs to 16 residues. The junction had 8 bases not matched to a gene; V was cut back by 1 base and J by 2 bases.

This chain uses TRBV19 with TRBJ2-2; D not resolved. Between the trimmed V and J ends, which lost 1 base and 2 bases, there was a span of 8 bases. Germline values: CDR1 LNHDA, CDR2 SQIVND (reference sequence). The CDR3 loop spans 15 amino acids. The CDR3 loop is CASSIVGKNTGELFF. CDR3 in DNA: TGTGCCAGTAGTATAGTCGGCAAAAACACCGGGGAGCTGTTTTTT.

This clonotype appeared many times. The gene calls are TRBV7-8 and TRBJ2-2; 11 bases match TRBD2. The V gene end was trimmed by 3 bases and the J gene end by 0 bases; junction bases not matched to a gene: 6. The CDR3 covers 18 residues. Germline V gene lookup returns CDR1 SGHVS and CDR2 FQNEAQ. The CDR3 nucleotides read TGTGCCAGCAGCTTTAGCCTAGCGGGAGGTACGAACACCGGGGAGCTGTTTTTT. Its translation is CASSFSLAGGTNTGELFF.

This clonotype came up many times. In nucleotides, the CDR3 is TGTGCCAGCAGTAGGGAGGAGACCCAGTACTTC. Translation gives CASSREETQYF. This chain uses TRBV28 with TRBJ2-5, with D possibly TRBD2 on 5 matching bases. CDR1 is MDHEN and CDR2 is SYDVKM in the germline V gene. Trimming left V 5 bases short and J 5 bases short, with 6 bases between. The CDR3 spans 11 residues.

V and J are TRBV29-1 and TRBJ2-7; weak D call: TRBD1 (5 bases). Trimming took 3 bases from V and 6 from J, leaving 15 bases between them. The CDR3 spans 13 residues. Germline V gene sequence: CDR1 SQVTM, CDR2 ANQGSEA. The CDR3 bases are TGCAGCGTTGACCGAAAGGGGAAGGGCGAGCAGTACTTC. Translated: CSVDRKGKGEQYF.